This TCR beta chain is from a study of blood T cell repertoires in COVID-19. TCRdb's table, derived via immunoSEQ multiplex PCR, lists solely in-frame clones and lacks some. The table has under 250,000 clones, more than 70% seen once; the top ten hold over 9%. Germline values: CDR1 LGHNA, CDR2 YNFKEQ. The CDR3 loop spans 17 amino acids. The trim removed 4 bases at V and 1 base at J, leaving 12 bases unmatched. This clonotype was obtained from a man older than 75 with acute or convalescent COVID-19. This chain uses TRBV4-2 with TRBJ2-7, with 8 positions matching TRBD2. The sequencing input was peripheral blood. CDR3 nucleotide sequence: TGTGCCAGCAGCCCGACCTTTATAGCGGGGTCGTCCTACGAGCAGTACTTC. This sequence encodes CASSPTFIAGSSYEQYF.